This T cell receptor (beta chain) is from a study of T cell changes during pregnancy in multiple sclerosis. TCRdb keeps only in-frame clones here, not all; method: immunoSEQ multiplex PCR. Among 25,000 to 30,000 clones listed, 80% to 90% were seen once. V was pared by 6 bases and J by 0 bases, with 11 bases between. This CDR3 comprises 14 residues. Looked up from germline, CDR1 is ENHRY and CDR2 is SYGVKD. The receptor's source is a female donor with multiple sclerosis, enrolled in a pregnancy study. The chain combines TRBV10-3 with TRBJ1-1; D is ambiguous. This material consisted of CD4+ T cells from peripheral blood mononuclear cells, taken in the second trimester of pregnancy. The CDR3 DNA sequence: TGTGCCATCAGGGCCATCCCGATGAACACTGAAGCTTTCTTT. It specifies CAIRAIPMNTEAFF.